This TCR beta chain was sequenced in a study of blood T cell repertoires in COVID-19. Study in general: PBMCs, B-cell-depleted T cells, or T cells were the source of the cDNA or gDNA that made up the material.

Participant age was about 18 to 89 years, and participants resided in about 25 US areas. Trimming cost V 8 bases and J 0 bases; bases outside gene matches: 4. The CDR3 length is 15 residues. Per germline, CDR1 ENHRY and CDR2 SYGVKD. Repertoires were generated with immunoSEQ multiplex PCR, while TCRdb's copy carries only in-frame clones and drops some. The table records 280,000 or so clones, about nine tenths of them present only once. This clonotype was obtained from a woman between 50 and 59 years old who had been exposed to COVID-19. Sequences were obtained from PBMCs or T cells enriched from blood (not recorded which). The chain recombines TRBV10-3 with TRBJ2-2, with TRBD2 identical over 9 bases. CDR3 in amino acids: CAIRSGGTNTGELFF. The CDR3 DNA is TGTGCCATCCGTAGCGGGGGCACGAACACCGGGGAGCTGTTTTTT.